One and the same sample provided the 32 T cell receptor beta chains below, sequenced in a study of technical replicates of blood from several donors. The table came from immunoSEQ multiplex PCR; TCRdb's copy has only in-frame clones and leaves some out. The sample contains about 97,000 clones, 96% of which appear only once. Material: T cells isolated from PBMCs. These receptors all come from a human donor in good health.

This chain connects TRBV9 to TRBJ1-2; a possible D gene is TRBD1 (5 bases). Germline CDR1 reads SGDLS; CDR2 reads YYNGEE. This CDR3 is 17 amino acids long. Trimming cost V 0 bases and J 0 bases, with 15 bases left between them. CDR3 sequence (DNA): TGTGCCAGCAGCGTAGATCTACGGACATCAGCTAACTATGGCTACACCTTC. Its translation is CASSVDLRTSANYGYTF.

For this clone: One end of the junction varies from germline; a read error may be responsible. DNA for the CDR3: TGTGCCAGCAGCTTAGCGTCTACGGGGTATGGTTCACCCCCCCACTTT. Its protein is CASSLASTGYGSPPHF. The genes are TRBV7-9 and TRBJ1-6; no clear D gene. CDR1 and CDR2 (germline): SEHNR, FQNEAQ (reference sequence). The CDR3 length is 16 residues.

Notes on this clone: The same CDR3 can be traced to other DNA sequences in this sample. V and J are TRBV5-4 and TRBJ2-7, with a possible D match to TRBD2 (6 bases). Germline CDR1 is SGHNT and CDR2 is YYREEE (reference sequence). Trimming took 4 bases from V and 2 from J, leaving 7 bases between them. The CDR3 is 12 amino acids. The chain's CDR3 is CASSGGTYEQYF. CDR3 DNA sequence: TGTGCCAGCAGCGGGGGGACCTACGAGCAGTACTTC.

CDR3 in amino acids: CASSPPTVNGYTF. CDR3 coding DNA: TGTGCCAGCAGTCCCCCGACAGTGAACGGCTACACCTTC. V is TRBV28 and J is TRBJ1-2; D perhaps matches TRBD1 (5 bases). V lost 5 bases and J 8 bases, leaving 15 bases between the germline ends. CDR1 is MDHEN and CDR2 is SYDVKM in the germline V gene. The CDR3 consists of 13 residues.

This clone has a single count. CDR3 in amino acids: CASSAPGDNEQFF. Here the CDR3 DNA reads TGTGCCAGTAGCGCTCCAGGGGACAATGAGCAGTTCTTC. The chain carries TRBV19 and TRBJ2-1; tentative D call: TRBD1 (6 bases). CDR1 LNHDA and CDR2 SQIVND come from the germline V gene (reference sequence). Trimming stripped 6 bases from V and 5 bases from J, with 11 bases between. The CDR3 sequence is 13 residues long.

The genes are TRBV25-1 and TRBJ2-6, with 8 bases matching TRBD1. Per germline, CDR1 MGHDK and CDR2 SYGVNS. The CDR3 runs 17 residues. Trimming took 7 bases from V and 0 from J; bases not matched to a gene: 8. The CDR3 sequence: CASNNRDRHSGANVLTF. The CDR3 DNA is TGTGCCAGCAATAACCGGGACAGGCACTCTGGGGCCAACGTCCTGACTTTC. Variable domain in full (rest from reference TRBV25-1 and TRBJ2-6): EADIYQTPRYLVIGTGKKITLECSQTMGHDKMYWYQQDPGMELHLIHYSYGVNSTEKGDLSSESTVSRIRTEHFPLTLESARPSHTSQYLCASNNRDRHSGANVLTFGAGSRLTVL.

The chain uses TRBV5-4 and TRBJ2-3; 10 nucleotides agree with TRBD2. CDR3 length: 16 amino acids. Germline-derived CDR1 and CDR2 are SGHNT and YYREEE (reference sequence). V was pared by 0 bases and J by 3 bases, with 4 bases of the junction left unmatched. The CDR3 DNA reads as TGTGCCAGCAGCTTGGGTCCTAGCGGGAGTACAGATACGCAGTATTTT. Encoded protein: CASSLGPSGSTDTQYF.

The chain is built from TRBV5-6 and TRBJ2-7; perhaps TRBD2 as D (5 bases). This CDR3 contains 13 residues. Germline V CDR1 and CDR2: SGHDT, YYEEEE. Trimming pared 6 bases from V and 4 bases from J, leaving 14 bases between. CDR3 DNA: TGTGCCAGCAAGGAGGTCTTCTCTTACGAGCAGTACTTC. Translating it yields CASKEVFSYEQYF.

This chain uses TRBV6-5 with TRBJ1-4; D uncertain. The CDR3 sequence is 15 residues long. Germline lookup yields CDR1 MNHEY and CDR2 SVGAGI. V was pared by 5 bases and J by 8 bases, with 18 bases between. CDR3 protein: CASSTPGPWREKLFF. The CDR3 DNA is TGTGCCAGCAGTACCCCCGGGCCCTGGAGGGAAAAACTGTTTTTT.

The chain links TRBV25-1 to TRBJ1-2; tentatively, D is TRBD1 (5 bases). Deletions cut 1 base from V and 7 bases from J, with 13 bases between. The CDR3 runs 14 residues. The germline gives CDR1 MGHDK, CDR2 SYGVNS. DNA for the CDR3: TGTGCCAGCAGTGAATTAGGCGCGGGGGGTGGCTACACCTTC. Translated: CASSELGAGGGYTF.

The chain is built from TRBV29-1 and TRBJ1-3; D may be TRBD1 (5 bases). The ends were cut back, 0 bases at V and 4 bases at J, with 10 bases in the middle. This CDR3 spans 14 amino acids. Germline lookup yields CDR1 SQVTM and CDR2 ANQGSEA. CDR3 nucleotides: TGCAGCGTTGAAGAGGTGGGGCTCGGAAACACCATATATTTT. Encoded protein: CSVEEVGLGNTIYF.

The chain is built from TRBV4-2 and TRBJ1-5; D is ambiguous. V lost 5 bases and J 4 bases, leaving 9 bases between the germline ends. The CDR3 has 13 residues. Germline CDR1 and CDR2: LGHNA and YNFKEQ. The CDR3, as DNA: TGTGCCAGCAGCTCGAACCTAAATCAGCCCCAGCATTTT. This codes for CASSSNLNQPQHF.

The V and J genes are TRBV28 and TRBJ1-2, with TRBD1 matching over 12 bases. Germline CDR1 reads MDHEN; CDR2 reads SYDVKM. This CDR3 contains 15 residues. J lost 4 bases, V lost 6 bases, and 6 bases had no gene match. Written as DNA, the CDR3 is TGTGCCAGCAGCCCCGGGACAGGGGGCATCTATGGCTACACCTTC. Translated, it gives CASSPGTGGIYGYTF.

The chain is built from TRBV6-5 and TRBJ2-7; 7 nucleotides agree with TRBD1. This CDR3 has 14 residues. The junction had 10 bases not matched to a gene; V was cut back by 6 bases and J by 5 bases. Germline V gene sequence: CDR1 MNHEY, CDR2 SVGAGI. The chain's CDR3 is CASSRGTEANEQYF. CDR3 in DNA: TGTGCCAGCAGCAGGGGGACAGAAGCTAACGAGCAGTACTTC.

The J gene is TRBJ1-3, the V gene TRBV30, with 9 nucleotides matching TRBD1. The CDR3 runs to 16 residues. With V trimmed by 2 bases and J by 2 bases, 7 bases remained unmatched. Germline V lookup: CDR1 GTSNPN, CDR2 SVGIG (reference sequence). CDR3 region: CAWSPGTGLTGNTIYF. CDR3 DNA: TGTGCCTGGAGTCCCGGGACAGGGCTTACTGGAAACACCATATATTTT.

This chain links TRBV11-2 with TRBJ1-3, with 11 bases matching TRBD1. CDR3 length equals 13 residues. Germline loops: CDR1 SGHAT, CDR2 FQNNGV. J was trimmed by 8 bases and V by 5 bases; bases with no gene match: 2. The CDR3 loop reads CASSTGQGDTIYF. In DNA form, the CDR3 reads TGTGCCAGCAGCACGGGACAGGGGGACACCATATATTTT.

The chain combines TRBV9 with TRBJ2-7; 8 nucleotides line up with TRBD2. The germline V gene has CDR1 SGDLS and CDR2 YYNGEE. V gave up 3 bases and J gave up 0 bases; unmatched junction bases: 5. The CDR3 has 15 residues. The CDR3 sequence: CASSETGTSSYEQYF. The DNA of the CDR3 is TGTGCCAGCAGCGAAACCGGGACTAGCTCCTACGAGCAGTACTTC.

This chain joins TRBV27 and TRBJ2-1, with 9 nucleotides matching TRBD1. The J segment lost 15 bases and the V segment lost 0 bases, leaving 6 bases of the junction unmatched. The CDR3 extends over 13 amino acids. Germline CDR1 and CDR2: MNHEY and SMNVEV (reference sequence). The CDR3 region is CASSLSRDRVRFF. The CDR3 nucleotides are TGTGCCAGCAGTTTATCGAGGGACAGGGTACGGTTCTTC.

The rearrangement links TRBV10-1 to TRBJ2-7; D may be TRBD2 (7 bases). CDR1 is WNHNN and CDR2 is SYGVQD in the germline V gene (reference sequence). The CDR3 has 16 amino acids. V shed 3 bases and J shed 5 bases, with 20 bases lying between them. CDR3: CASSDQQGGSANEQYF. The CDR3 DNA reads TGCGCCAGCAGTGACCAACAGGGAGGGAGTGCAAACGAGCAGTACTTC.

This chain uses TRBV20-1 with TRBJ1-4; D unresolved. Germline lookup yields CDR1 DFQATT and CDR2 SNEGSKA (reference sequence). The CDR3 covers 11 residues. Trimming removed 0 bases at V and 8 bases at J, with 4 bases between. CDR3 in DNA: TGCAGTGCTAGAGATGGCGAAAAACTGTTTTTT. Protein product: CSARDGEKLFF.

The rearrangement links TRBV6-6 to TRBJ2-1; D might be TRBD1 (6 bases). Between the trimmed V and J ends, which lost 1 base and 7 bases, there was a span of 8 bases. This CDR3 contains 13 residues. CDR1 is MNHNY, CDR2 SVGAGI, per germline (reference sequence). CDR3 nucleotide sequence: TGTGCCAGCAGTTACTTCGGGACAAATGAGCAGTTCTTC. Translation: CASSYFGTNEQFF.

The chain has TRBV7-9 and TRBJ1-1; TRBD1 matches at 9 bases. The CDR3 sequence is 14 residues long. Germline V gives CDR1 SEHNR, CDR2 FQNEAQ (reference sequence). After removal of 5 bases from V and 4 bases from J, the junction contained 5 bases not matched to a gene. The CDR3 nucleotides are TGTGCCAGCAGCAGACAGGGGGAGCGCACTGAAGCTTTCTTT. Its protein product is CASSRQGERTEAFF. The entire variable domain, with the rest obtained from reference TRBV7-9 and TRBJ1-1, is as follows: DTGVSQNPRHKITKRGQNVTFRCDPISEHNRLYWYRQTLGQGPEFLTYFQNEAQLEKSRLLSDRFSAERPKGSFSTLEIQRTEQGDSAMYLCASSRQGERTEAFFGQGTRLTVV.

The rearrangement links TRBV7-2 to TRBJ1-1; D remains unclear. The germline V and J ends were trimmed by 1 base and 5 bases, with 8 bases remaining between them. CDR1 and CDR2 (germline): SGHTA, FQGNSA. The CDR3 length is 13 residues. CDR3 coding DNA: TGTGCCAGCAGCTTAGAACGGTTTACTGAAGCTTTCTTT. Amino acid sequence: CASSLERFTEAFF.

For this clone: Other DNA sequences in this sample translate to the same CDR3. The CDR3 protein is CASSVEGLQETQYF. The CDR3 DNA reads TGTGCCAGCAGCGTAGAGGGGCTCCAAGAGACCCAGTACTTC. This rearrangement joins TRBV9 to TRBJ2-5, with D perhaps matching TRBD1 (5 bases). V lost 0 bases to trimming and J lost 1 base, with 7 bases between them. The germline V gene encodes CDR1 SGDLS and CDR2 YYNGEE. The CDR3 sequence is 14 residues long.

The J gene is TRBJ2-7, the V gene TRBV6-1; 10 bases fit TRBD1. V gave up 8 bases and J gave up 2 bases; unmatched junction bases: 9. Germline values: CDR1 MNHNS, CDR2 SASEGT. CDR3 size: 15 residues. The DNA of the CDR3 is TGTGCCAGCGCAACGCCGGGACAGGGGCCCTACGAGCAGTACTTC. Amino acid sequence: CASATPGQGPYEQYF.

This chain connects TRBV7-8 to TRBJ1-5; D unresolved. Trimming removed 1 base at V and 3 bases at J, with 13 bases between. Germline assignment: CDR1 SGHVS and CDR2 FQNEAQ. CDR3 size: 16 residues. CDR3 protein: CASSLGPPGNNQPQHF. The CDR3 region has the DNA TGTGCCAGCAGCTTAGGCCCCCCGGGGAACAATCAGCCCCAGCATTTT.

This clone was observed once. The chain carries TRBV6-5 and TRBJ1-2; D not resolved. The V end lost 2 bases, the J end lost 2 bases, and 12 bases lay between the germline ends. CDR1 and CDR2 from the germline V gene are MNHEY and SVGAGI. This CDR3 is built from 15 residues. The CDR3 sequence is CASSYSATRNYGYTF. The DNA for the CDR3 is TGTGCCAGCAGTTACAGCGCGACTAGAAACTATGGCTACACCTTC.

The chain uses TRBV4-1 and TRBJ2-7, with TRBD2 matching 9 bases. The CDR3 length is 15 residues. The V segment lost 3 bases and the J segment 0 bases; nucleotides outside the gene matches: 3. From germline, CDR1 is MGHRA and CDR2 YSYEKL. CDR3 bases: TGCGCCAGCAGCCATGCGGGGGGGTCCTCCTACGAGCAGTACTTC. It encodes CASSHAGGSSYEQYF.

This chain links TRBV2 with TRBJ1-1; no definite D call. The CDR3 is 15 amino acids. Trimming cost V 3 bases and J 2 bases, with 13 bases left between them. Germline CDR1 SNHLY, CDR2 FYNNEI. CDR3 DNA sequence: TGTGCCAGCAGTGATATTAATACGGGAAACACTGAAGCTTTCTTT. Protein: CASSDINTGNTEAFF.

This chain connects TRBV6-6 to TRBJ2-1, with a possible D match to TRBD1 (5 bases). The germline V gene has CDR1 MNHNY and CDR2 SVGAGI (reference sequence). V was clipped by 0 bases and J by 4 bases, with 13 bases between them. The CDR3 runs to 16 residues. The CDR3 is CASSYSTAPLYNEQFF. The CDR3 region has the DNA TGTGCCAGCAGTTACTCGACAGCCCCTTTGTACAATGAGCAGTTCTTC.

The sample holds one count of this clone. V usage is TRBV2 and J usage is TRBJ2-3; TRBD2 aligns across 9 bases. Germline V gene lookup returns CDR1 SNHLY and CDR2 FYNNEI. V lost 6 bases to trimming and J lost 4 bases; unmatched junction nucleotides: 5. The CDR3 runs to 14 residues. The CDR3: CASRERGVADTQYF. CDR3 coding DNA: TGTGCCAGCAGAGAGCGGGGGGTAGCAGATACGCAGTATTTT. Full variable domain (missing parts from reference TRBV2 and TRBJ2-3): EPEVTQTPSHQVTQMGQEVILRCVPISNHLYFYWYRQILGQKVEFLVSFYNNEISEKSEIFDDQFSVERPDGSNFTLKIRSTKLEDSAMYFCASRERGVADTQYFGPGTRLTVL.

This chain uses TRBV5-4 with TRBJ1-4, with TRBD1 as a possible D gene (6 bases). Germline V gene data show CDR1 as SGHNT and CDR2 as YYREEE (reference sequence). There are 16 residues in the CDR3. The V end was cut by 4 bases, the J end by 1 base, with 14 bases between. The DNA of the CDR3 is TGTGCCAGCAGCGATCAGGGGTTCAGAACTAATGAAAAACTGTTTTTT. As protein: CASSDQGFRTNEKLFF.